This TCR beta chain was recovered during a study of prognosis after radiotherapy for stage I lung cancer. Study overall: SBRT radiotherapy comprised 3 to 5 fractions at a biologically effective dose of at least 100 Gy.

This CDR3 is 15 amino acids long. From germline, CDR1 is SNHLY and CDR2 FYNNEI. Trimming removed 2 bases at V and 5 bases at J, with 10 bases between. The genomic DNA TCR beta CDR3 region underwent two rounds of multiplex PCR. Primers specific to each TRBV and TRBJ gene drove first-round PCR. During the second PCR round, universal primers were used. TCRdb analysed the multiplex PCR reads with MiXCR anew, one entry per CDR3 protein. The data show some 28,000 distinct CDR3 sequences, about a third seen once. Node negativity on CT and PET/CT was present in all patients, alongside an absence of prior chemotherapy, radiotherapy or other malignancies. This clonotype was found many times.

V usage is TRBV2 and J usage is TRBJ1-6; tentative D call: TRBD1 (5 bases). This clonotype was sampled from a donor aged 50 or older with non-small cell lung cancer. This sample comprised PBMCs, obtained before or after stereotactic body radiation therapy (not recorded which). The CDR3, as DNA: TGTGCCAGCAGTGAAACGGACATTGATAATTCACCCCTCCACTTT. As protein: CASSETDIDNSPLHF.